This is a list of T cell receptor beta chains from one sample in a study of somatic mutations in cytotoxic T cells in rheumatoid arthritis. The protocol was immunoSEQ multiplex PCR, while the TCRdb copy is restricted to in-frame clones and leaves out a portion. The sample records 4,500 to 5,000 clones, about three quarters being singletons. The specimen was CD8+ T cells sorted from blood. Every receptor here comes from a man between 65 and 79 years old with rheumatoid arthritis. The CDR3 runs from the conserved cysteine through the conserved F or W. The order of the fields is D gene, clone size, J gene, V gene, CDR3 DNA, CDR3 protein. D genes are given only for firm matches. Where a row states a size, it is once, few, many or the class of an expanded clone; other rows omit it.

D gene: TRBD1
clone size: -
J gene: TRBJ2-5
V gene: TRBV7-6
CDR3 DNA: TGTGCCAGCAGCTACCGACAGGGAAGGGGCCAAGAGACCCAGTACTTC
CDR3 protein: CASSYRQGRGQETQYF

D gene: -
clone size: -
J gene: TRBJ2-7
V gene: TRBV6-9
CDR3 DNA: TGTGCCAGCAGTTACTCGGGGACTGACGAGCAGTACTTC
CDR3 protein: CASSYSGTDEQYF

D gene: -
clone size: -
J gene: TRBJ1-5
V gene: TRBV10-3
CDR3 DNA: TGTGCCATCAGGTCAGAGGGCAATCAGCCCCAGCATTTT
CDR3 protein: CAIRSEGNQPQHF

D gene: TRBD1
clone size: -
J gene: TRBJ1-1
V gene: TRBV7-8
CDR3 DNA: TGTGCCAGCAGCCCCTGGACAGGGGGCGATGAAGCTTTCTTT
CDR3 protein: CASSPWTGGDEAFF

D gene: TRBD1
clone size: -
J gene: TRBJ2-7
V gene: TRBV27
CDR3 DNA: TGTGCCAGCAGTACGAGACAGGGGGCCTCCTACGAGCAGTACTTC
CDR3 protein: CASSTRQGASYEQYF

D gene: -
clone size: once
J gene: TRBJ2-2
V gene: TRBV9
CDR3 DNA: TGTGCCAGCAGCGTAGATGGTTTCAGAGAGCTGTTTTTT
CDR3 protein: CASSVDGFRELFF

D gene: -
clone size: -
J gene: TRBJ2-3
V gene: TRBV7-9
CDR3 DNA: TGTGCCAGCAGCTCCGGGGCAGATACGCAGTATTTT
CDR3 protein: CASSSGADTQYF

D gene: -
clone size: -
J gene: TRBJ1-1
V gene: TRBV19
CDR3 DNA: TGTGCCAGTAGCTTACACCCAGGGGACACTGAAGCTTTCTTT
CDR3 protein: CASSLHPGDTEAFF

D gene: TRBD1
clone size: few
J gene: TRBJ1-4
V gene: TRBV7-9
CDR3 DNA: TGTGCCAGCAGCTTACGGGGGGGGACAGGGGTTCGTGAAAAACTGTTTTTT
CDR3 protein: CASSLRGGTGVREKLFF

D gene: -
clone size: -
J gene: TRBJ1-5
V gene: TRBV5-8
CDR3 DNA: TGTGCCAGCAGCCCACGCAGGTCCTATAGCAATCAGCCCCAGCATTTT
CDR3 protein: CASSPRRSYSNQPQHF

D gene: TRBD2
clone size: -
J gene: TRBJ2-7
V gene: TRBV18
CDR3 DNA: TGTGCCAGCTCATCGGGACTAGCGGGGAGCTCCTACGAGCAGTACTTC
CDR3 protein: CASSSGLAGSSYEQYF

D gene: TRBD1
clone size: -
J gene: TRBJ1-1
V gene: TRBV11-3
CDR3 DNA: TGTGCCAGCAGCCGGGACAGGGGGACTGAAGCTTTCTTT
CDR3 protein: CASSRDRGTEAFF

D gene: -
clone size: few
J gene: TRBJ1-3
V gene: TRBV6-5
CDR3 DNA: TGTGCCAGCAGTGGCGGACTTTTCTCTGGAAACACCATATATTTT
CDR3 protein: CASSGGLFSGNTIYF

D gene: TRBD1
clone size: -
J gene: TRBJ2-2
V gene: TRBV19
CDR3 DNA: TGTGCCAGTATGGTCGGGGCCCTGGACAGGGGAGGCACCGGGGAGCTGTTTTTT
CDR3 protein: CASMVGALDRGGTGELFF

D gene: -
clone size: -
J gene: TRBJ2-1
V gene: TRBV7-7
CDR3 DNA: TGTGCCAGCAGCCCCTTTGCGGGGTCCCCCTACAATGAGCAGTTCTTC
CDR3 protein: CASSPFAGSPYNEQFF

D gene: -
clone size: -
J gene: TRBJ2-2
V gene: TRBV6-6
CDR3 DNA: TGTGCCAGCAGTTTAAGGGGAGGAAACAGGGAGCTGTTTTTT
CDR3 protein: CASSLRGGNRELFF

D gene: -
clone size: -
J gene: TRBJ2-7
V gene: TRBV30
CDR3 DNA: TGTGCCTGGAGTAGGAGGGGCGACCCCTACGAGCAGTACTTC
CDR3 protein: CAWSRRGDPYEQYF

D gene: -
clone size: few
J gene: TRBJ2-7
V gene: TRBV9
CDR3 DNA: TGTGCCAGCAGCGTAGTCCCCAGTTCCTACGAGCAGTACTTC
CDR3 protein: CASSVVPSSYEQYF

D gene: -
clone size: few
J gene: TRBJ1-1
V gene: TRBV11-1
CDR3 DNA: TGTGCCAGCAGCCGCGCCGGGTCTGAAGCTTTCTTT
CDR3 protein: CASSRAGSEAFF

D gene: TRBD1
clone size: once
J gene: TRBJ2-1
V gene: TRBV7-6
CDR3 DNA: TGTGCCAGCAGCTTAGCAGGGACAGGGGGATTGTATGAGCAGTTCTTC
CDR3 protein: CASSLAGTGGLYEQFF

D gene: TRBD2
clone size: -
J gene: TRBJ2-5
V gene: TRBV6-6
CDR3 DNA: TGTGCCAGCGGTTTGGGACTAGCGGGGCAAGAGACCCAGTACTTC
CDR3 protein: CASGLGLAGQETQYF

D gene: TRBD2
clone size: few
J gene: TRBJ2-3
V gene: TRBV7-6
CDR3 DNA: TGTGCCAGCAGCTTCACATCCGGGACTAGAACAGATACGCAGTATTTT
CDR3 protein: CASSFTSGTRTDTQYF

D gene: -
clone size: -
J gene: TRBJ1-1
V gene: TRBV6-5
CDR3 DNA: TGTGCCAGCAGGGGCTTTAGTTACAGGGTGGGGGCAGCTTTCTTT
CDR3 protein: CASRGFSYRVGAAFF

D gene: TRBD1
clone size: -
J gene: TRBJ1-5
V gene: TRBV4-1
CDR3 DNA: TGCGCCAGCAGCCAAGTACCACAGGGGAATCAGCCCCAGCATTTT
CDR3 protein: CASSQVPQGNQPQHF

D gene: TRBD2
clone size: few
J gene: TRBJ2-7
V gene: TRBV7-6
CDR3 DNA: TGTGCCAGCAGCGTCACGGGACTAGCGGGGATACACTCCTACGAGCAGTACTTC
CDR3 protein: CASSVTGLAGIHSYEQYF

D gene: TRBD2
clone size: -
J gene: TRBJ2-1
V gene: TRBV6-5
CDR3 DNA: TGTGCCAGCAGTTACTACCCCGGGAGGGGTAATGAGCAGTTCTTC
CDR3 protein: CASSYYPGRGNEQFF

D gene: TRBD2
clone size: few
J gene: TRBJ2-7
V gene: TRBV30
CDR3 DNA: TGTGCCTGGAGTAGACTAGCGGGAGACGAGCAGTACTTC
CDR3 protein: CAWSRLAGDEQYF

D gene: -
clone size: -
J gene: TRBJ2-1
V gene: TRBV7-7
CDR3 DNA: TGTGCCAGCAGCTTAAATGAGTTTGAGCATGAGCAGTTCTTC
CDR3 protein: CASSLNEFEHEQFF

D gene: -
clone size: -
J gene: TRBJ1-3
V gene: TRBV27
CDR3 DNA: TGTGCCAGCAGTCCGAGGGCCGGGAGAGGAAACACCATATATTTT
CDR3 protein: CASSPRAGRGNTIYF

D gene: TRBD1
clone size: once
J gene: TRBJ2-5
V gene: TRBV6-4
CDR3 DNA: TGTGCCAGCAGCCCCGGGACAGGGGGCGCAGAGACCCAGTACTTC
CDR3 protein: CASSPGTGGAETQYF

D gene: TRBD2
clone size: -
J gene: TRBJ2-2
V gene: TRBV4-1
CDR3 DNA: TGCGCCAGCAGCCAAGAGGGGGGGGTCCGGGAGCTGTTTTTT
CDR3 protein: CASSQEGGVRELFF

D gene: TRBD1
clone size: few
J gene: TRBJ2-3
V gene: TRBV9
CDR3 DNA: TGTGCCAGCAGCATCAGACAGGGGACGTCTCTCACAGATACGCAGTATTTT
CDR3 protein: CASSIRQGTSLTDTQYF

D gene: TRBD1
clone size: -
J gene: TRBJ2-2
V gene: TRBV5-1
CDR3 DNA: TGCGCCAGCAGCTCCTGGGACAGGGCGAACACCGGGGAGCTGTTTTTT
CDR3 protein: CASSSWDRANTGELFF

D gene: TRBD1
clone size: once
J gene: TRBJ1-1
V gene: TRBV19
CDR3 DNA: TGTGCCAGTAGTATAGGCACAGGGGGTAACACTGAAGCTTTCTTT
CDR3 protein: CASSIGTGGNTEAFF

D gene: -
clone size: once
J gene: TRBJ2-5
V gene: TRBV5-6
CDR3 DNA: TGTGCCAGCAGCTTGAAGGGAGGTTCAAAGGAGACCCAGTACTTC
CDR3 protein: CASSLKGGSKETQYF

D gene: -
clone size: -
J gene: TRBJ2-1
V gene: TRBV28
CDR3 DNA: TGTGCCAGCAGTTCAGTACGAGCGACGAGCTCCTACAATGAGCAGTTCTTC
CDR3 protein: CASSSVRATSSYNEQFF

D gene: TRBD2
clone size: -
J gene: TRBJ2-5
V gene: TRBV27
CDR3 DNA: TGTGCCAGCAGTTTACGGAATAGCGGGGGAGAGACCCAGTACTTC
CDR3 protein: CASSLRNSGGETQYF

D gene: TRBD1
clone size: -
J gene: TRBJ1-2
V gene: TRBV9
CDR3 DNA: TGTGCCAGCAGCGTGGGACAGGGGGTCGCCGGTGGCTACACCTTC
CDR3 protein: CASSVGQGVAGGYTF

D gene: -
clone size: -
J gene: TRBJ2-7
V gene: TRBV5-1
CDR3 DNA: TGCGCCAGCAGCTCGCCTAAGACAGCTACCTACGAGCAGTACTTC
CDR3 protein: CASSSPKTATYEQYF

D gene: -
clone size: few
J gene: TRBJ1-2
V gene: TRBV5-1
CDR3 DNA: TGCGCCAGCAGCTTGGCCGGGGGGATGGATGGCTACACCTTC
CDR3 protein: CASSLAGGMDGYTF

D gene: TRBD1
clone size: -
J gene: TRBJ2-3
V gene: TRBV27
CDR3 DNA: TGTGCCAGCAGTTTACTGGACAGGGGCTCAACAGATACGCAGTATTTT
CDR3 protein: CASSLLDRGSTDTQYF

D gene: TRBD2
clone size: -
J gene: TRBJ2-7
V gene: TRBV5-1
CDR3 DNA: TGCGCCAGCAGTCCCACTAGCGGGGGAACCTACGAGCAGTACTTC
CDR3 protein: CASSPTSGGTYEQYF

D gene: -
clone size: -
J gene: TRBJ1-1
V gene: TRBV7-6
CDR3 DNA: TGTGCCAGCAGCTTATCCAGGGTGAACACTGAAGCTTTCTTT
CDR3 protein: CASSLSRVNTEAFF

D gene: -
clone size: -
J gene: TRBJ2-1
V gene: TRBV5-1
CDR3 DNA: TGCGCCAGCAGCTTGGCCAGGGGGGCTGGAGGCAATGAGCAGTTCTTC
CDR3 protein: CASSLARGAGGNEQFF

D gene: TRBD1
clone size: -
J gene: TRBJ2-7
V gene: TRBV2
CDR3 DNA: TGTGCCAGCAGTGCCCGGGACAGACCCTACGAGCAGTACTTC
CDR3 protein: CASSARDRPYEQYF

D gene: TRBD1
clone size: once
J gene: TRBJ1-5
V gene: TRBV28
CDR3 DNA: TGTGCCAGCAGTTTATATACGACAGGGGCGGTTAAGCCCCAGCATTTT
CDR3 protein: CASSLYTTGAVKPQHF

D gene: TRBD2
clone size: -
J gene: TRBJ2-1
V gene: TRBV4-1
CDR3 DNA: TGCGCCAGCAGCCTTAGCGGGAGGAATGAGCAGTTCTTC
CDR3 protein: CASSLSGRNEQFF

D gene: -
clone size: -
J gene: TRBJ2-7
V gene: TRBV5-5
CDR3 DNA: TGTGCCAGCAGCTTGGTCGGCAGACTGGGGGACAAGGAGTCTGCCTACGAGCAGTACTTC
CDR3 protein: CASSLVGRLGDKESAYEQYF

D gene: TRBD2
clone size: once
J gene: TRBJ2-1
V gene: TRBV29-1
CDR3 DNA: TGCAGCGTATGGACCAGTAGCGGGAGAGAAAGGGTGATCTTC
CDR3 protein: CSVWTSSGRERVIF

D gene: TRBD2
clone size: -
J gene: TRBJ2-3
V gene: TRBV10-2
CDR3 DNA: TGCGCCAGCAGACAGGCGGGAGTAACCGATACGCAGTATTTT
CDR3 protein: CASRQAGVTDTQYF

D gene: TRBD1
clone size: -
J gene: TRBJ2-7
V gene: TRBV18
CDR3 DNA: TGTGCCAGCTCACCACCGGGACAGGCCCTCAATTTTTTCTACGAGCAGTACTTC
CDR3 protein: CASSPPGQALNFFYEQYF

D gene: -
clone size: -
J gene: TRBJ1-2
V gene: TRBV19
CDR3 DNA: TGTGCCAGTAGTATAGGTGGAGGTCCCTATGGCTACACCTTC
CDR3 protein: CASSIGGGPYGYTF

D gene: -
clone size: -
J gene: TRBJ2-5
V gene: TRBV12-5
CDR3 DNA: TGTGCTAGTGGTCTTTCGGGGAGACGTCAAGAGACCCAGTACTTC
CDR3 protein: CASGLSGRRQETQYF

D gene: -
clone size: once
J gene: TRBJ1-5
V gene: TRBV4-1
CDR3 DNA: TGCGCCAGCAGCCCGCAGGGTGGTCAGCCCCAGCATTTT
CDR3 protein: CASSPQGGQPQHF